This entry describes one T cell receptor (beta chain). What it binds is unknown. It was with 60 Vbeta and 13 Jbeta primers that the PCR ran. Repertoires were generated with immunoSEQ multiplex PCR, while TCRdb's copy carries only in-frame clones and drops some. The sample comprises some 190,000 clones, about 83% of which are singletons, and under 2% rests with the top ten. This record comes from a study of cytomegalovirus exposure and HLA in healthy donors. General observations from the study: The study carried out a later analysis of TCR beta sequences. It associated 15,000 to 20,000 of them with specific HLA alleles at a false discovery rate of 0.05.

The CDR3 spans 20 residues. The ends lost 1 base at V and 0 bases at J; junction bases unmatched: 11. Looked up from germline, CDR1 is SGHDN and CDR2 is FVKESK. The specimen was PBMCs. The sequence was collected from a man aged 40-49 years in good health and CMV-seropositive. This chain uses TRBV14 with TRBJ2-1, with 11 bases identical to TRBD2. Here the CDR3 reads CASSQGVELAGVISYNEQFF. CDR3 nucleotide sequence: TGTGCCAGCAGCCAAGGTGTAGAACTAGCGGGAGTGATCTCCTACAATGAGCAGTTCTTC.